This T cell receptor beta chain was recovered during a study of OX40 agonist ivuxolimab in advanced cancers. TCRdb's table, derived via immunoSEQ multiplex PCR, lists solely in-frame clones and lacks some. The table shows about 88,000 clones, with about 86% occurring only once. Prior autoimmune disease or systemic immunosuppression barred patients. The CDR3 sequence is 13 residues long. From germline, CDR1 is SGHAT and CDR2 FQNNGV. The junction had 1 base not matched to a gene; V was cut back by 4 bases and J by 4 bases. Source: CD4+ or CD8+ T cells sorted from blood, taken in a trial of the OX40 agonist ivuxolimab. The J gene is TRBJ1-3, the V gene TRBV11-2; 7 bases agree with TRBD1. This receptor was identified in an adult with an advanced solid tumor such as melanoma, head and neck, liver or kidney cancer. CDR3 DNA: TGTGCCAGCAGCTCGGGACAGGGAAACACCATATATTTT. Translating it yields CASSSGQGNTIYF.